The rows below give T cell receptor beta chains drawn from one sample of a study of T cell responses to AZD1222 COVID-19 vaccine. TCRdb keeps only in-frame clones here, not all; method: immunoSEQ multiplex PCR. The sample includes about 170,000 clones, around nine tenths of them seen just once. Sequencing was performed on peripheral blood, taken 28 days after the second AZD1222 dose. Every receptor here comes from an adult who received the AZD1222 COVID-19 vaccine. Each CDR3 is given without its conserved first and last residue.

J gene: TRBJ2-3; V gene: TRBV18; CDR3 protein: ASSPPLGSTDTQY
J gene: TRBJ2-7; V gene: TRBV27; CDR3 protein: ASSLGSLSGEQY
J gene: TRBJ2-6; V gene: TRBV4-1; CDR3 protein: ASSQVPAGANVLT
J gene: TRBJ1-6; V gene: TRBV4-3; CDR3 protein: ASSQDFGGSPLH
J gene: TRBJ1-5; V gene: TRBV7-9; CDR3 protein: ASSLVGNQPQH
J gene: TRBJ1-2; V gene: TRBV6-6; CDR3 protein: ASSYSAGPYGYT
J gene: TRBJ2-7; V gene: TRBV18; CDR3 protein: ASSLDRVRDEQY
J gene: TRBJ1-2; V gene: TRBV6-5; CDR3 protein: ASSFEISGGYT
J gene: TRBJ2-5; V gene: TRBV24-1; CDR3 protein: ATSDPWGGETQY
J gene: TRBJ1-2; V gene: TRBV19; CDR3 protein: ATKKTQEAGWGYT
J gene: TRBJ1-1; V gene: TRBV7-2; CDR3 protein: ASSTTSWAGADTEAF
J gene: TRBJ2-3; V gene: TRBV21-1; CDR3 protein: ASSKGSSGACTDTQY
J gene: TRBJ2-4; V gene: TRBV7-8; CDR3 protein: ASSFSAPVGIQY
J gene: TRBJ2-5; V gene: TRBV5-1; CDR3 protein: ASQRGRAETQY
J gene: TRBJ1-4; V gene: TRBV12-5; CDR3 protein: ASGWGGTGHSNEKLF
J gene: TRBJ1-2; V gene: TRBV3-1/TRBV3-2; CDR3 protein: ASTLSGAGRNGYT
J gene: TRBJ1-3; V gene: TRBV18; CDR3 protein: ASSPLPGQESGNTIY
J gene: TRBJ1-4; V gene: TRBV3-1/TRBV3-2; CDR3 protein: ASTGTANEKLF
J gene: TRBJ1-1; V gene: TRBV6-2/TRBV6-3; CDR3 protein: ASSPGQGPEAF
J gene: TRBJ1-2; V gene: TRBV21-1; CDR3 protein: ASSFQHSGGPYGYT
J gene: TRBJ1-4; V gene: TRBV4-1; CDR3 protein: ASSQGHFLEKLF
J gene: TRBJ2-3; V gene: TRBV19; CDR3 protein: ASRLAGPTDTQY
J gene: TRBJ2-3; V gene: TRBV6-1; CDR3 protein: ASSEQGTDTQY
J gene: TRBJ1-2; V gene: TRBV4-3; CDR3 protein: ASSQYLGQPRYGYT
J gene: TRBJ1-3; V gene: TRBV12-3/TRBV12-4; CDR3 protein: ASGGILGNTIY
J gene: TRBJ1-1; V gene: TRBV19; CDR3 protein: ASSILGGEAF
J gene: TRBJ2-7; V gene: TRBV4-1; CDR3 protein: ASSQDGGGALEQY
J gene: TRBJ1-1; V gene: TRBV12-3/TRBV12-4; CDR3 protein: ASSQGWGAF
J gene: TRBJ2-7; V gene: TRBV10-3; CDR3 protein: AISDPGGRVYEQY
J gene: TRBJ1-2; V gene: TRBV12-5; CDR3 protein: ASGALTGGQGYT
J gene: TRBJ1-3; V gene: TRBV4-1; CDR3 protein: ASSQEGRGDGNTIY
J gene: TRBJ2-1; V gene: TRBV29-1; CDR3 protein: SVDGGVSYNEQF
J gene: TRBJ1-3; V gene: TRBV6-1; CDR3 protein: ASSEEPGSSGNTIY
J gene: TRBJ2-3; V gene: TRBV7-9; CDR3 protein: ASSLGLAGQY
J gene: TRBJ2-1; V gene: TRBV5-4; CDR3 protein: ASSLEVAQLITGEQF
J gene: TRBJ2-3; V gene: TRBV5-4; CDR3 protein: ASSLDSDTQY
J gene: TRBJ2-2; V gene: TRBV3-1/TRBV3-2; CDR3 protein: ASSQDHLGSPTGGPGELF
J gene: TRBJ2-1; V gene: TRBV27; CDR3 protein: ASKGGNNEQF
J gene: TRBJ2-5; V gene: TRBV19; CDR3 protein: ASSIDSAETQY
J gene: TRBJ1-1; V gene: TRBV6-2/TRBV6-3; CDR3 protein: ASSLTGNTEAF
J gene: TRBJ2-1; V gene: TRBV19; CDR3 protein: ASTTGGNEQF
J gene: TRBJ1-2; V gene: TRBV4-3; CDR3 protein: ASSQEAGTDYGYT
J gene: TRBJ2-7; V gene: TRBV14; CDR3 protein: ASSPRANQREQY